This TCR beta chain was captured in a study of cytomegalovirus exposure and HLA in healthy donors. Study outcomes and limitations: Researchers reported that three CMV-associated chains were confirmed in vitro as CMV antigen-specific.

Generated by immunoSEQ multiplex PCR, the TCRdb table keeps only in-frame clones and is missing some. The sample contains approximately 200,000 clones, 85% to 95% of which appear only once. This CDR3 comprises 15 residues. Between the trimmed V and J ends, which lost 0 bases and 6 bases, there was a span of 13 bases. Germline CDR1 reads SGHRS; CDR2 reads YFSETQ. As concerns this clone: The antigen is not known.

The V call is TRBV5-1, the J call TRBJ2-1; D unresolved. Input material: PBMCs. The clonotype originates from a woman in her late teens or twenties in good health and CMV-seronegative. This CDR3 reads CASSLVAPRSNEQFF. The CDR3 DNA reads as TGCGCCAGCAGCTTGGTTGCTCCTAGGTCCAATGAGCAGTTCTTC.